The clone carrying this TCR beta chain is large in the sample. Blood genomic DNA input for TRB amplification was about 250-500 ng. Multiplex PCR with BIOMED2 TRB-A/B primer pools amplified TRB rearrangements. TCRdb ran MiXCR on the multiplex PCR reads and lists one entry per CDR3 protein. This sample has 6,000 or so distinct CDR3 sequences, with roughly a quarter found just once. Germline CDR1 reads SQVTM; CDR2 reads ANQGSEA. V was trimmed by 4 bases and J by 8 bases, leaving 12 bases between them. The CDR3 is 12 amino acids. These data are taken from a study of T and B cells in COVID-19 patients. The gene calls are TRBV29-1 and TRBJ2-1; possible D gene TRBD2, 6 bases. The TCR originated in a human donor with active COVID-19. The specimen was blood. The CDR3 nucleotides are TGCAGCGTTGGGGTCCGGGGGTATGAGCAGTTCTTC. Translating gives CSVGVRGYEQFF.